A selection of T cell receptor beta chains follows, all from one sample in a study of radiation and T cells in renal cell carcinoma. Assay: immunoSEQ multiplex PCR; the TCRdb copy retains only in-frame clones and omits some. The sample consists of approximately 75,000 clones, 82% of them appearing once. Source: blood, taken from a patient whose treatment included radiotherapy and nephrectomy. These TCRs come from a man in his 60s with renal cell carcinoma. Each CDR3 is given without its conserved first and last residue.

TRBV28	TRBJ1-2	ASSATAGLLTSGYT
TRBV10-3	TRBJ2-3	ASSVLAGLDTQY
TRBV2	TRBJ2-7	ASSGTNRASYEQY
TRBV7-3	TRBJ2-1	ASSSPGAAGPGDEQF
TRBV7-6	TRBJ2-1	ASSPLAGLAGSEAFYNEQF
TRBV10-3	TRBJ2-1	AILPRAGMEYNEQF
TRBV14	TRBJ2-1	ASSQTRGNEQF
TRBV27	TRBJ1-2	ASSLVGTLSDRVYGCT
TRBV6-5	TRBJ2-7	ASSWGGGGRDEQY
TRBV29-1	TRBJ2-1	SVDSGYNEQF
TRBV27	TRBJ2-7	ASGAKYEQY
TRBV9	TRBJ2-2	ASSVEGQGFAGELF
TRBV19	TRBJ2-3	ASTLAGGDTQY
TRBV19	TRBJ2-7	ASSARDRRDEQY
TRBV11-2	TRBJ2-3	ASSFELAAITDTQY
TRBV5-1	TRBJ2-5	ASSLDLLGQETQY
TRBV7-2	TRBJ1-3	ASSLKVRGGSGNTIY
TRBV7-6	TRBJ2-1	ASSPGDYEQF
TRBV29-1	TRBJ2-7	SVSRGGSYEQY
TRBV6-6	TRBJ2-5	ASSPDMIRETQY
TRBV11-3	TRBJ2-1	ASSLRGAGGSGEQF
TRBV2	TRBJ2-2	ASSVRQYTGELF
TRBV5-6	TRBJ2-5	ASSFVDREETQY
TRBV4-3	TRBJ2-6	ASSQVARSSGANVLT
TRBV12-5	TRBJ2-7	ASASGSGILTYEQY
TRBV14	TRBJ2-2	ASSQGVWGELF
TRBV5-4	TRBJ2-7	ASSIGLAGAREQY
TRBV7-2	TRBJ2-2	ASSLEGAYTGELF
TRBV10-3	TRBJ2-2	AISVREGRIGELF
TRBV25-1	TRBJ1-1	ASSRGGATEAF
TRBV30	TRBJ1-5	AWSRYNQPQH
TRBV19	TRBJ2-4	ASSIEDIQY
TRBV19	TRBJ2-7	ASIRGTVDPYEQY
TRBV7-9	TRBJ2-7	ASSSTSPGSSYEQY
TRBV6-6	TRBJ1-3	ASSYDRPGNTIY
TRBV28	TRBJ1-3	ASSPAMGGTGNTIY
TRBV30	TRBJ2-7	AWTDLRSYEQY
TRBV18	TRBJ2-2	ASSPGQADFNTGELF
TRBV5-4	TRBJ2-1	ASSLSEQF
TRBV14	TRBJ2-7	ASSQGFRRRNEQY
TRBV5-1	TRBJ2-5	ASSLIGRETQY
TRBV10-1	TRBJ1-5	ASSELQGGAQH
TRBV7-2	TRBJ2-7	ASSPRDRESYEQY
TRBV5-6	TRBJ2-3	ASSLAGTGPTDTQY
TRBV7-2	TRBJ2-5	ASSPPGQGKQETQY
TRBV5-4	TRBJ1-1	ASSSEGAGVATEAF
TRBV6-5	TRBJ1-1	ASSYQVRQATF
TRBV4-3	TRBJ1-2	ASSQDAQAANYGYT
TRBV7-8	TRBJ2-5	ASSTGVLAGETQY
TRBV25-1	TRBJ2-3	ATGTPTDTQY
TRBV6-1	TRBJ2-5	ASTDRGTGETQY
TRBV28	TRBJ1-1	ASSYTKGQLNTEAF
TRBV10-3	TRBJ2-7	AISESGGLNYEQY
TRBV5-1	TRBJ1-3	ASSLGQASGNTIY